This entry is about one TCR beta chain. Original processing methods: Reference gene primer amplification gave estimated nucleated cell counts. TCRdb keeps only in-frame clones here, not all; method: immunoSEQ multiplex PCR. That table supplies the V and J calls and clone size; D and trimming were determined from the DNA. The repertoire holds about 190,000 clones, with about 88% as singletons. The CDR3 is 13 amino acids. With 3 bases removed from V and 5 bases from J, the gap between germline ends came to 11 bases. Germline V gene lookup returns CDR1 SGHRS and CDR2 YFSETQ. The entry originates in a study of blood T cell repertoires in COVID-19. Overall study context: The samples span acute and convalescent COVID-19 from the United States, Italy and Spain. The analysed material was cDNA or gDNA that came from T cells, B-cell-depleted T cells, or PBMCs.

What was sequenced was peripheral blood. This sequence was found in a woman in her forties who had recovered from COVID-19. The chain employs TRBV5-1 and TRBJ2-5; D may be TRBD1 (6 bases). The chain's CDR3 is CASSWRQAETQYF. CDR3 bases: TGCGCCAGCAGCTGGAGACAGGCTGAGACCCAGTACTTC.